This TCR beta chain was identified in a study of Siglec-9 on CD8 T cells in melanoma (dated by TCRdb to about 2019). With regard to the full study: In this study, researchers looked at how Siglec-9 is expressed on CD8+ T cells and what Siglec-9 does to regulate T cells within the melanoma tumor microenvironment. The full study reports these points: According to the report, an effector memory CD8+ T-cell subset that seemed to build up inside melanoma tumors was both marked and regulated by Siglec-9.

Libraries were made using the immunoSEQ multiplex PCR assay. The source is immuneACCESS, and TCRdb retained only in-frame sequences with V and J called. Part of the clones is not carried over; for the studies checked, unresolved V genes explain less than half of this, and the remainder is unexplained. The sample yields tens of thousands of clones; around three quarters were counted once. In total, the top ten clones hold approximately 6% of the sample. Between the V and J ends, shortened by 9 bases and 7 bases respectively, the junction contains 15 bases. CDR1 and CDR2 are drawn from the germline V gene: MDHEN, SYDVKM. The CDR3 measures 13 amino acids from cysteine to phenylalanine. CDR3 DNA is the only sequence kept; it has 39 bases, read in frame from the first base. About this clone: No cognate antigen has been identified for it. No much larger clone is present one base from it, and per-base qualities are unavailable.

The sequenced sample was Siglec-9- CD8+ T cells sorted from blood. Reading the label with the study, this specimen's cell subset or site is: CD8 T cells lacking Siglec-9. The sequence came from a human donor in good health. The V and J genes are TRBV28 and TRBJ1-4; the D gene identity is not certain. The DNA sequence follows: TGTGCCAGTCTCGGACCCTTAGGTGAAAAACTGTTTTTT. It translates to CASLGPLGEKLFF.